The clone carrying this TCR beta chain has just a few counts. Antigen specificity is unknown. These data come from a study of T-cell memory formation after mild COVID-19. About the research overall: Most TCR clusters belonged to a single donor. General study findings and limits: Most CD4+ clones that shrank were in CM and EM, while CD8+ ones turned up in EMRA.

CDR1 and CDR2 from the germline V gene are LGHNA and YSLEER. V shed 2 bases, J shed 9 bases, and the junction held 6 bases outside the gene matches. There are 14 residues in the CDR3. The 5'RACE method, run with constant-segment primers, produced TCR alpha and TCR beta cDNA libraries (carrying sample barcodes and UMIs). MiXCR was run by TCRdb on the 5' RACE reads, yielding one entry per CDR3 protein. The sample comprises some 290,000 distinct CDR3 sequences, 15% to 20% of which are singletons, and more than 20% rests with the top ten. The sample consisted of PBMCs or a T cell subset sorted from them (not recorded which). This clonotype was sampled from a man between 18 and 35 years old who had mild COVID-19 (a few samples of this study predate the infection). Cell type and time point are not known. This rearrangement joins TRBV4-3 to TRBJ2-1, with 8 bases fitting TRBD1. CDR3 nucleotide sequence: TGCGCCAGCAGCCAACCATCGACAGGGGCTGAGCAGTTCTTC. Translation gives CASSQPSTGAEQFF.